The 5 T cell receptor beta chains in this list originate from one sample, sequenced in a study of identical twins. One entry per CDR3 protein, called by TCRdb with MiXCR from the 5' RACE reads. This table has 15,000 to 20,000 distinct CDR3 sequences, less than 70% appearing once. Material: memory (CD45RO+) T cells sorted from blood. The receptors originated from a woman in her late teens or twenties in good health. This table probably holds off-target reads from a library built for another chain.

This clonotype was picked up a small number of times. The chain recombines TRBV29-1 with TRBJ2-3, with 8 bases matching TRBD1. CDR1 is SQVTM and CDR2 is ANQGSEA in the germline V gene. This CDR3 spans 16 amino acids. Trimming took 4 bases from V and 2 from J; bases not matched to a gene: 11. The CDR3 region has the DNA TGCAGCGTTGCCCCAAGGGTACAGGGGGTCACAGATACGCAGTATTTT. Encoded protein: CSVAPRVQGVTDTQYF.

The V gene is TRBV27, the J gene TRBJ2-7, with 7 bases fitting TRBD2. CDR3 size: 14 residues. The J segment lost 6 bases and the V segment lost 4 bases, leaving 9 bases of the junction unmatched. Germline assignment: CDR1 MNHEY and CDR2 SMNVEV (reference sequence). The CDR3 DNA sequence: TGTGCCAGCAGTTCAAACGGGAGGCGGGGCGAGCAGTACTTC. As protein: CASSSNGRRGEQYF.

The J gene is TRBJ1-1, the V gene TRBV19, with a tentative D call TRBD1 (5 bases). The CDR3 sequence is 15 residues long. Per the germline V gene, CDR1 is LNHDA and CDR2 is SQIVND (reference sequence). Trimming took off 3 bases at V and 5 bases at J, with 16 bases between the two ends. CDR3 sequence: CASSMEGKLPTEAFF. The CDR3 DNA follows: TGTGCCAGTAGTATGGAGGGGAAGCTCCCGACTGAAGCTTTCTTT.

V is TRBV6-1 and J is TRBJ1-2; 7 bases align to TRBD1. This CDR3 has 13 amino acids. The junction had 8 bases not matched to a gene; V was cut back by 7 bases and J by 6 bases. CDR1 is MNHNS and CDR2 is SASEGT in the germline V gene. The CDR3 bases are TGTGCCAGCACCCATGGGACAGTAGATGGCTACACCTTC. This codes for CASTHGTVDGYTF.

The genes are TRBV15 and TRBJ2-1; weak D call: TRBD2 (5 bases). The CDR3 totals 13 residues. Germline lookup yields CDR1 LNHNV and CDR2 YYDKDF (reference sequence). The V and J ends lost 0 bases and 15 bases respectively, with 15 bases between them. CDR3 residues: CATSRDRSGSSFF. The CDR3 coding sequence is TGTGCCACCAGCAGAGATCGGTCGGGGTCTTCGTTCTTC.